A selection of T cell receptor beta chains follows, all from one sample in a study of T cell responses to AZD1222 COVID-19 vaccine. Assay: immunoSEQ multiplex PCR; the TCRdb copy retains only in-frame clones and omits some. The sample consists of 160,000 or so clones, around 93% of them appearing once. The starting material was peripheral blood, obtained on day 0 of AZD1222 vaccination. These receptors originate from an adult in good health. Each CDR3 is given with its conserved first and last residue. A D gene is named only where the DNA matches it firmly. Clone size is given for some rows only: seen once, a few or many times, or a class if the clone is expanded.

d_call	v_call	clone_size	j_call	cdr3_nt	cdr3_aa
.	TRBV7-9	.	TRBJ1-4	TGTGCCAGCAGTCCCTTGACCGCTTCTGCGGTTGAAAAACTGTTTTTT	CASSPLTASAVEKLFF
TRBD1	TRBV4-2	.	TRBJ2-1	TGTGCCAGCAGCCGAGTGGGGGACAGGACCTACAATGAGCAGTTCTTC	CASSRVGDRTYNEQFF
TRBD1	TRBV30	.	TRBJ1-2	TGTGCCTGGAGTTCAGCAGGGGGCGCCTATGGCTACACCTTC	CAWSSAGGAYGYTF
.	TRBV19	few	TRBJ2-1	TGTGCCAGTAGTATCGCCAGGCGGGACAGTGAGCAGTTCTTC	CASSIARRDSEQFF
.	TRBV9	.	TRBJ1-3	TGTGCCAGCACACAGGGCTCTGGAAACACCATATATTTT	CASTQGSGNTIYF
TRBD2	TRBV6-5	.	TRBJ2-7	TGTGCCAGCAGTTACGGGACTAGTTACGAGCAGTACTTC	CASSYGTSYEQYF
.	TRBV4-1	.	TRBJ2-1	TGCGCCAGCAGAGAGGGCCCATCCTACAATGAGCAGTTCTTC	CASREGPSYNEQFF
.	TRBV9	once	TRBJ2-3	TGTGCCAGCAGCGTATCCACTAGAGCAGATACGCAGTATTTT	CASSVSTRADTQYF
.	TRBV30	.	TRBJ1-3	TGTGCCTGGAGCCTAGGCGGAACTCTGAAGAACACCATATATTTT	CAWSLGGTLKNTIYF
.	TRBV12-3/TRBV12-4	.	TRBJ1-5	TGTGCCAGCAGTTCTGCTGGGCCCCAGCATTTT	CASSSAGPQHF
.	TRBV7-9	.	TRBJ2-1	TGTGCCAGCAGCTTAAGGGCTGAGCAGTTCTTC	CASSLRAEQFF
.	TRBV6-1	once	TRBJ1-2	TGTGCCAGCAGTGACGGTCCCGGGACAAGATCTAACTATGGCTACACCTTC	CASSDGPGTRSNYGYTF
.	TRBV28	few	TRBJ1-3	TGTGCCAGCAGGACCAATCCGGGGCTGGGAGGAAACACCATATATTTT	CASRTNPGLGGNTIYF
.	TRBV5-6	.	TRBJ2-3	TGTGCCAGCAGCTTGAGTCAACCTAGCACAGATACGCAGTATTTT	CASSLSQPSTDTQYF
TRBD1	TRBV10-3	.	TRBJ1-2	TGTGCCAGCGGGACAGCCCCTAACTATGGCTACACCTTC	CASGTAPNYGYTF
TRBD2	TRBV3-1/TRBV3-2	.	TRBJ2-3	TGTGCCAGCAAAAACCTAGCGGGCACAGATACGCAGTATTTT	CASKNLAGTDTQYF
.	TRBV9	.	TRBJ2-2	TGTGCCAGCAGCGTAGGGGGGCGGGAAACCACCGGGGAGCTGTTTTTT	CASSVGGRETTGELFF
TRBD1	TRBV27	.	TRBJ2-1	TGTGCCAGCAGTTTATCAGGACAGGGTCCCTACAATGAGCAGTTCTTC	CASSLSGQGPYNEQFF
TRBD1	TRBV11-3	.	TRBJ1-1	TGTGCCAGCAGCCAGTACACAGGGGCGAACACTGAAGCTTTCTTT	CASSQYTGANTEAFF
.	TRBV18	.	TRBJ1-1	TGTGCCAGCTCACCTATTGCAGGGCGCGAGGCTGAAGCTTTCTTT	CASSPIAGREAEAFF
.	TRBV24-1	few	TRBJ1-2	TGTGCCACCAGTGGTCAGGCAGGAAGTCGAAGTGGCTACACCTTC	CATSGQAGSRSGYTF
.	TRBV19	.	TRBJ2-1	TGTGCCAGTAGTGCATGGGACTGGAACAATGAGCAGTTCTTC	CASSAWDWNNEQFF
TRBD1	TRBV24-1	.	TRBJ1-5	TGTGCCACCCAGGGACAGGGGAGTCAGCCCCAGCATTTT	CATQGQGSQPQHF
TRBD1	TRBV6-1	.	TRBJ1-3	TGTGCCAGCAGTGAATGGACAGGGGCGGTAGGAAACACCATATATTTT	CASSEWTGAVGNTIYF
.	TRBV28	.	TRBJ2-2	TGTGCCAGCAGCACGGGACAGAACACCGGGGAGCTGTTTTTT	CASSTGQNTGELFF
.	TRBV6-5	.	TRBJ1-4	TGTGCCAGCAGTTGGGGAAGGGCAACTAATGAAAAACTGTTTTTT	CASSWGRATNEKLFF
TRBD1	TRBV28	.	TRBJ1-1	TGTGCCAGCAGACTCTCTCTGACAGGGGGCGGGACTGAAGCTTTCTTT	CASRLSLTGGGTEAFF
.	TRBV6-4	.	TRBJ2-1	TGTGCCAGCAGTGACTCGAGCGGGTACCCCCTCAATGAGCAGTTCTTC	CASSDSSGYPLNEQFF
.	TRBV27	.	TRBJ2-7	TGTGCCAGCAAGAGCCTCGACAGCTACGAGCAGTACTTC	CASKSLDSYEQYF
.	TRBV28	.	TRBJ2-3	TGTGCCAGCAGCCGAGGGGGTCCCACAGATACGCAGTATTTT	CASSRGGPTDTQYF
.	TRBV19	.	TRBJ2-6	TGTGCCAGTAGTCTTATCGGGACTTCTGGGGCCAACGTCCTGACTTTC	CASSLIGTSGANVLTF
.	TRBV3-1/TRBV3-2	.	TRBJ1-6	TGTGCCAGCAGCCAAGAAGGCAGGAGTAATTCACCCCTCCACTTT	CASSQEGRSNSPLHF
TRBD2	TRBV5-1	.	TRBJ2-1	TGCGCCAGCAGATCTAGCGGGTCCTACAATGAGCAGTTCTTC	CASRSSGSYNEQFF
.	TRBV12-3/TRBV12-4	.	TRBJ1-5	TGTGCCAGCAGTTTTGGGGGTCAGCCCCAGCATTTT	CASSFGGQPQHF
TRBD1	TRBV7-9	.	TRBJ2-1	TGTGCCAGCATTCCGGGACAGGGGCCCAATGAGCAGTTCTTC	CASIPGQGPNEQFF
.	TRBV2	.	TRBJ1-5	TGTGCCAGTGAGAAGGGCTCAGGGGGCAATCAGCCCCAGCATTTT	CASEKGSGGNQPQHF
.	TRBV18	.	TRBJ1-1	TGTGCCAGCTCAGGCGTGGGGGCTGAAGCTTTCTTT	CASSGVGAEAFF
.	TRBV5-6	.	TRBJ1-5	TGTGCCAGCAGCCGAGGGGGGAACAATCAGCCCCAGCATTTT	CASSRGGNNQPQHF
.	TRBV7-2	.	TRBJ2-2	TGTGCCAGCAGCTTAAGGGGCACCGGGGAGCTGTTTTTT	CASSLRGTGELFF
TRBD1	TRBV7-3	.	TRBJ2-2	TGTGCCAGCAGCCCGCCCGGACAGGGGGCGGGCACCGGGGAGCTGTTTTTT	CASSPPGQGAGTGELFF
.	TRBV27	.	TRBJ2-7	TGTGCCAGCAGTCCCCAGTGGGCGGAAAACGAGCAGTACTTC	CASSPQWAENEQYF
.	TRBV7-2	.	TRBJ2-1	TGTGCCAGCAGCTTAGACCCGGGACCAAGCAATGAGCAGTTCTTC	CASSLDPGPSNEQFF
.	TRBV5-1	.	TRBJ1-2	TGCGCCAGCAGCTTGGCCGGGTGGGCAGGGGACTATTCTGGCTACACCTTC	CASSLAGWAGDYSGYTF
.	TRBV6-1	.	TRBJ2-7	TGTGCCAGCAGTGAAGCAAGGGTCTCGTCCTCCTACGAGCAGTACTTC	CASSEARVSSSYEQYF
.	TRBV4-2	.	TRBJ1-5	TGTGCCAGCAGCCAGGGAATTCAGGGGAGCAATCAGCCCCAGCATTTT	CASSQGIQGSNQPQHF
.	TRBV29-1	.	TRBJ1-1	TGCAGCGTTGAAGGTGGGACTGTGATGAACACTGAAGCTTTCTTT	CSVEGGTVMNTEAFF
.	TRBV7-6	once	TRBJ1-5	TGTGCCAGCAGCCAAGACAGCGGAAATCAGCCCCAGCATTTT	CASSQDSGNQPQHF
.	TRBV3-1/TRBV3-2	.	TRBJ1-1	TGTGCCAGCAGCCATGGACAGAACACTGAAGCTTTCTTT	CASSHGQNTEAFF
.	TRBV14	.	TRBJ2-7	TGTGCCAGCAGCTACGCTACCGGGATAACCTACGAGCAGTACTTC	CASSYATGITYEQYF
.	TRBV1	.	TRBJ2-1	TGCACCAGCAGACGAAGGAGAAATGAGCAGTTCTTC	CTSRRRRNEQFF
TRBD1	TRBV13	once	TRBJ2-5	TGTGCCAGCAGTCCGTCTAGAGGGGGCGGGGAGACCCAGTACTTC	CASSPSRGGGETQYF
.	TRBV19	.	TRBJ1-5	TGTGCCAGTGGGTGGCAACGGAATAGCAATCAGCCCCAGCATTTT	CASGWQRNSNQPQHF